This is a list of T cell receptor beta chains from one sample in a study of T cell repertoires in cytomegalovirus infection. Their antigens remain unidentified. Each CDR3 protein gets one entry after TCRdb re-called the reads with MiXCR. The sample lists 450,000 to 600,000 distinct CDR3 sequences, around a third seen once, with roughly 17% in the top ten. Sample: cultured PBMCs, taken from culture after CMV antigen stimulation. Receptors originate from a human donor in good health (CMV status not recorded). Some clones in this sample may be carry-over from other donors' samples. CDR3s include the opening cysteine and the closing phenylalanine or tryptophan. The order of the fields is J gene, clone size, V gene, D gene, CDR3 DNA, CDR3 protein. The D gene is left open where the match is weak. Clone size, where shown, is once, few, many, or a class for clones that have expanded.

TRBJ1-5 | many | TRBV7-2 | TRBD1 | TGTGCCAGCAGCTATACAGGGGGCGCTTGGAGTGGGCCCCAGCATTTT | CASSYTGGAWSGPQHF
TRBJ2-1 | - | TRBV19 | - | TGTGCCAGTAGCACCGGGACTTCCTACAATGAGCAGTTCTTC | CASSTGTSYNEQFF
TRBJ1-5 | - | TRBV7-2 | - | TGTGCCAGCAGCTTCCCAGGGCAGCCCCAGCATTTT | CASSFPGQPQHF
TRBJ1-4 | few | TRBV12-3/TRBV12-4 | - | TGTGCCAGCAGTTTAGTGGTTACGGAGGAAAAACTGTTTTTT | CASSLVVTEEKLFF
TRBJ2-2 | few | TRBV5-1 | - | TGCGCCAGCAGCTTGGAACGGAACACCGGGGAGCTGTTTTTT | CASSLERNTGELFF
TRBJ2-1 | once | TRBV7-6 | TRBD2 | TGTGCTAGCAGCCCCAGACTAGCGGACACCTACAATGAGCAGTTCTTC | CASSPRLADTYNEQFF
TRBJ2-1 | few | TRBV5-1 | TRBD2 | TGCGCCAGCAGAACGGGACTAGCGGGAAGAGAGCAGTTCTTC | CASRTGLAGREQFF
TRBJ2-1 | few | TRBV7-2 | TRBD2 | TGTGCCAGCAGCCGTGATAGCGGGAGGGCTGGTGAGCAGTTCTTC | CASSRDSGRAGEQFF
TRBJ2-5 | - | TRBV6-1 | TRBD2 | TGTGCCAGCAGGGGGCTACTAGCGAAACACGAGACCCAGTACTTC | CASRGLLAKHETQYF
TRBJ1-2 | - | TRBV20-1 | TRBD1 | TGCAGTGCTAGAGATCCCCAGGGGGCGCGAGGCTACACCTTC | CSARDPQGARGYTF
TRBJ1-2 | - | TRBV29-1 | - | TGCAGCGTTGACAGCAGGGACTACGGATCTGGCGGCTACACCTTC | CSVDSRDYGSGGYTF
TRBJ2-3 | many | TRBV7-2 | - | TGTGCCAGCGGCCGTTGGGGTAGCACAGATACGCAGTATTTT | CASGRWGSTDTQYF
TRBJ1-1 | - | TRBV11-3 | - | TGTGCCAGCAGTGAGGACAGCGTGAGCGCTGAAGCTTTCTTT | CASSEDSVSAEAFF
TRBJ2-4 | few | TRBV7-2 | - | TGTGCCAGCAGCTTCCTAGTAACCGTCAACATTCAGTACTTC | CASSFLVTVNIQYF
TRBJ2-5 | - | TRBV7-3 | TRBD1 | TGTGCCAGCAGCTTCGACAGGGGGCTTGGAGAGACCCAGTACTTC | CASSFDRGLGETQYF
TRBJ1-1 | - | TRBV28 | - | TGTGCCAGCAGTACACAGGTTGGGGGAGGTGAAGCTTTCTTT | CASSTQVGGGEAFF
TRBJ2-3 | - | TRBV19 | - | TGTGCCAGTAGCGGTTACCTAGATACGCAGTATTTT | CASSGYLDTQYF
TRBJ2-7 | - | TRBV7-3 | TRBD1 | TGTGCCAGCAGCTCGATCTCCGGGACAGGTACCTACGAGCAGTACTTC | CASSSISGTGTYEQYF
TRBJ1-1 | - | TRBV12-3/TRBV12-4 | TRBD1 | TGTGCCAGCACCCCCGGACAGGGCTACACTGAAGCTTTCTTT | CASTPGQGYTEAFF
TRBJ1-2 | few | TRBV7-2 | - | TGTGCCAGCAGCTTAGTGGGGGGGCAAAGAGGCTACACCTTC | CASSLVGGQRGYTF